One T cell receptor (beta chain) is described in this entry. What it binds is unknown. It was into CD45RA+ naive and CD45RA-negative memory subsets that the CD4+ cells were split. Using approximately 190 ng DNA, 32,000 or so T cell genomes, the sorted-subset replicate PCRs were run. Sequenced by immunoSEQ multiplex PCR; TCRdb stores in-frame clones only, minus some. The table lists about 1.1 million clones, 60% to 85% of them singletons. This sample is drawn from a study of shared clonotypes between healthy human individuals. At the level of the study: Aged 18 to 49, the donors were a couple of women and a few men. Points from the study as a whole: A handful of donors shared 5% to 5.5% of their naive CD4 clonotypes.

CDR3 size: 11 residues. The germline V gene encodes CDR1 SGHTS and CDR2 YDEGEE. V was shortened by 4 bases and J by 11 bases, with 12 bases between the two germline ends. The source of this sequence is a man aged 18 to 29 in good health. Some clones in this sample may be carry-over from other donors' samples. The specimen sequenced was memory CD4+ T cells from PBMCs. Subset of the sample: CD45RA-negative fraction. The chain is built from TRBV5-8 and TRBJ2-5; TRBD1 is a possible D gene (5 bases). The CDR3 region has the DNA TGTGCCAGCAGCCCTCGACAGAATCAGTACTTC. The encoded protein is CASSPRQNQYF.